This T cell receptor beta chain was retrieved from a study of beta chain features in type 1 diabetes. The overall study: There were 107,917,701 sorted cells examined across all samples. Points from the study as a whole: The naive, central memory and Treg TCRB repertoires of patients appeared to be more similar to one another than those of healthy donors. VDJ junctions in type 1 diabetes patients carried more deletions and fewer insertions. Moderately but significantly shorter TCRB CDR3s were found in Type 1 diabetes patients in all four CD4+ subsets.

This CDR3 is 15 amino acids long. CDR1 SGHTA and CDR2 FQGNSA come from the germline V gene. The V and J ends lost 1 base and 6 bases respectively, with 15 bases between them. The authors reverse transcribed all of the isolated RNA, so sequencing captured expressed TCRB transcripts. Clones were sequenced by immunoSEQ multiplex PCR, and TCRdb holds only the in-frame ones, with some missing. The table has around 70,000 clones, approximately 50% seen once; the top ten hold roughly 0.7%. This clone was seen only a few times. What it binds is not known. One heparinised draw, averaging around 120 mL, was taken per donor.

This sequence was found in a man younger than 45 with type 1 diabetes. The genes are TRBV7-2 and TRBJ1-1, with a possible D match to TRBD1 (5 bases). Sequencing input: central memory CD4+ T cells from blood. Here the CDR3 reads CASSLVGQGGPEAFF. Written as DNA, the CDR3 is TGTGCCAGCAGCTTAGTAGGTCAGGGAGGGCCTGAAGCTTTCTTT.